This T cell receptor beta chain was recovered during a study of T cells in Graves' hyperthyroidism and ophthalmopathy. General study findings and limits: Before onset, by a median of around 6.4 months, the model predicted ophthalmopathy.

Ophthalmopathy cases met thresholds of Clinical Activity Score at least 3, NOSPECS grade at least 4 and duration under 3 months. Diagnoses used clinical symptoms, serum thyroxine and TRAb, thyroid ultrasound and orbital computed tomography. This clonotype was counted between two and nine times. Its antigen remains unidentified. CDR3 length: 16 amino acids. V lost 0 bases and J 8 bases, leaving 18 bases between the germline ends. CDR1 and CDR2 (germline): LGHNA, YNFKEQ. Using RNA transcripts as the source, TCR beta CDR3 regions were amplified. HTBI primers drove first-round RT-PCR of the TCR CDR3. Each CDR3 protein is one row after TCRdb ran MiXCR on the multiplex PCR reads. This sample yields about 370,000 distinct CDR3 sequences, of which over 12% are seen a single time; roughly a fifth belongs to the top ten.

This chain uses TRBV4-2 with TRBJ2-3; a weak D match, TRBD2 (6 bases). This sequence was found in a woman aged 55-69 years with Graves' ophthalmopathy. The specimen was blood. CDR3 loop: CASSQERGLLEGTQYF. In DNA, the CDR3 is TGTGCCAGCAGCCAAGAAAGGGGACTGTTAGAGGGTACGCAGTATTTT.